Sequencing of this T cell receptor beta chain was carried out in a study of T cells in Graves' hyperthyroidism and ophthalmopathy. RNA transcripts served as the template for amplifying TCR beta CDR3 regions. TCR CDR3 regions were first amplified by RT-PCR with HTBI primers. From the multiplex PCR reads, TCRdb called clonotypes with MiXCR, one entry per CDR3 protein. This table has around 620,000 distinct CDR3 sequences, around 45% appearing once. The CDR3 sequence runs 8 residues, both termini included. Germline assignment: CDR1 SGHAT and CDR2 FQNNGV. General study points: Ophthalmopathy, which appeared later, was predicted by the model a median around 6 months before onset. Also found in blood were most expanded thyroid clonotypes above 0.001.

On this clonotype: Its antigen is still unknown. A read error is likely, as this CDR3 ends without the conserved phenylalanine or tryptophan. The DNA is omitted, as the CDR3 cannot be located on it reliably, and the CDR3 follows TCRdb's listing.

Clinical symptoms, serum thyroxine, TRAb, thyroid ultrasound and orbital computed tomography established diagnosis. V is TRBV11-2 and J is TRBJ1-4. The clonotype originates from an adult woman with Graves' disease, either hyperthyroidism or ophthalmopathy (not recorded which). The source material was peripheral blood or thyroid tissue (not recorded which). CDR3 loop: CASSFSGL.